This TCR beta chain was recorded in a study of immune cell composition in non-small cell lung cancer. The normal lung sample lay at least 3 cm, and maximally far, from the tumour. Concerning this clone: Its target is unknown.

Per the germline V gene, CDR1 is SGHVS and CDR2 is FQNEAQ. This CDR3 contains 15 residues. The germline V and J ends were trimmed by 4 bases and 2 bases, with 12 bases remaining between them. The method was immunoSEQ multiplex PCR; TCRdb's version includes in-frame clones alone and lacks a portion of them. This table has about 6,800 clones, 84% appearing once. Study-level points and caveats: Roughly 80% of squamous and under 35% of adenocarcinoma cases had tumour-associated clones >0.5%.

The chain employs TRBV7-8 and TRBJ1-3; no clear D gene. The receptor comes from a human donor with non-small cell lung cancer. Sequencing was performed on non-adjacent lung tissue. CDR3 sequence: CASSWQPRAGNTIYF. The DNA for the CDR3 is TGTGCCAGCAGCTGGCAGCCGAGGGCTGGAAACACCATATATTTT.